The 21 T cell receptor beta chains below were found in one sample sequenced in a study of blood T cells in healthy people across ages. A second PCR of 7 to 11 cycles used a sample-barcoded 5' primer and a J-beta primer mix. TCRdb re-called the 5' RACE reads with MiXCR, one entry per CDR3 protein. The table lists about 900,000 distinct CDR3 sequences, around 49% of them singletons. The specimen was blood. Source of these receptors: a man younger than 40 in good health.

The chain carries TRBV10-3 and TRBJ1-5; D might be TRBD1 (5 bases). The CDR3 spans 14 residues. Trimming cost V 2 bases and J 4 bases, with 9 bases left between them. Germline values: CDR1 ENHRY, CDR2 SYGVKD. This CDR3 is CAISEGRGNQPQHF. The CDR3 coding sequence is TGTGCCATCAGTGAGGGACGGGGGAATCAGCCCCAGCATTTT.

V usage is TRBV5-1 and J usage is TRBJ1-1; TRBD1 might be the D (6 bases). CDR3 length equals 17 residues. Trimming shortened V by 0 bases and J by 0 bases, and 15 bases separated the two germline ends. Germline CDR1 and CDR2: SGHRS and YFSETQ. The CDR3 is CASSLAGDRNMNTEAFF. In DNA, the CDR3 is TGCGCCAGCAGCTTGGCGGGCGACAGGAATATGAACACTGAAGCTTTCTTT.

The CDR3: CASRRVGAYEQYF. The CDR3 DNA is TGTGCCAGCCGGAGGGTTGGGGCCTACGAGCAGTACTTC. The rearrangement links TRBV11-2 to TRBJ2-7, with D possibly matching TRBD2 (6 bases). V dropped 8 bases and J dropped 2 bases, with 13 bases sitting between them. The germline V gene has CDR1 SGHAT and CDR2 FQNNGV. The CDR3 is made up of 13 amino acids.

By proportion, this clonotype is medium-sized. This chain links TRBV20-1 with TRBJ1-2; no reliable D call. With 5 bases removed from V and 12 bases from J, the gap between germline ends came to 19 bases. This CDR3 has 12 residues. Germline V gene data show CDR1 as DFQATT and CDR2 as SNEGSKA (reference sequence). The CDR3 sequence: CSAPHRDCLHTF. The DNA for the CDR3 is TGCAGTGCTCCCCATCGGGATTGTCTACACACCTTC.

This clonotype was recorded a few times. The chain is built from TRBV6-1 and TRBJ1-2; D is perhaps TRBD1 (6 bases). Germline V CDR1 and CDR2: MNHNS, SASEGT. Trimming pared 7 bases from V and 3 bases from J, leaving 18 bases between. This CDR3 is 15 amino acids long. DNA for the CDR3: TGTGCCAGCACCGGCCGTGGGGGGCAGGACTATGGCTACACCTTC. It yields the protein CASTGRGGQDYGYTF.

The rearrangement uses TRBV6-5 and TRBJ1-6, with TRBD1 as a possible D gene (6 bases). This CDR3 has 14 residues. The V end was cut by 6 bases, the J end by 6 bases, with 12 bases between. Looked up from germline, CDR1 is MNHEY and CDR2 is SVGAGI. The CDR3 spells CASRVPQGNSPLHF. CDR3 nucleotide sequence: TGTGCCAGCAGGGTCCCACAGGGTAATTCACCCCTCCACTTT.

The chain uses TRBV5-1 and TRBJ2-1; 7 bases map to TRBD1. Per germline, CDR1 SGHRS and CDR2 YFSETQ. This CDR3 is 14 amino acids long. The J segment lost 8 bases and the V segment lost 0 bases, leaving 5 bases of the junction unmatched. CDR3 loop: CASSLGGTVHEQFF. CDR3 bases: TGCGCCAGCAGCTTGGGTGGGACAGTCCATGAGCAGTTCTTC.

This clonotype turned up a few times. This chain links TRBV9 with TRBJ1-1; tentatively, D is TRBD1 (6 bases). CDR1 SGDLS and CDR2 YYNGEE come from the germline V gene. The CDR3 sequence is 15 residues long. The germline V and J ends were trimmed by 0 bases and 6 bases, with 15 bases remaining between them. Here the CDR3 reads CASSVEGGVAAEAFF. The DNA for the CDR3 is TGTGCCAGCAGCGTAGAGGGGGGGGTGGCTGCTGAAGCTTTCTTT.

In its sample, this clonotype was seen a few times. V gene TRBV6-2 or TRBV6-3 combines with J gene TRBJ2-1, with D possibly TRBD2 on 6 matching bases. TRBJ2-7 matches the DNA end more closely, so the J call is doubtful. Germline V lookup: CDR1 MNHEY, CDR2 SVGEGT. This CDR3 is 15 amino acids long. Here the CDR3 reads CASSYRGKNYYEQYF. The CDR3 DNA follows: TGTGCCAGCAGTTACCGGGGGAAGAACTACTACGAGCAGTACTTC.

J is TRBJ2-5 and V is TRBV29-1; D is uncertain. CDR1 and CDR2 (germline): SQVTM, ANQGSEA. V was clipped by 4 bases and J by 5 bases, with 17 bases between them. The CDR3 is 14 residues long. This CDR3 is CSVVTTLGEETQYF. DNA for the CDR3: TGCAGCGTTGTGACCACCTTAGGTGAGGAGACCCAGTACTTC. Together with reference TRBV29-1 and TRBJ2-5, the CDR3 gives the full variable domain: SAVISQKPSRDICQRGTSLTIQCQVDSQVTMMFWYRQQPGQSLTLIATANQGSEATYESGFVIDKFPISRPNLTFSTLTVSNMSPEDSSIYLCSVVTTLGEETQYFGPGTRLLVL.

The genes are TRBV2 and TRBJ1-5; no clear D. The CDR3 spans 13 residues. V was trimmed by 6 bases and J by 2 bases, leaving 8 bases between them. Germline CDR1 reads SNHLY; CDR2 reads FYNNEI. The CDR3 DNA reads TGTGCCAGCAGGGATCCAGGCAATCAGCCCCAGCATTTT. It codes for CASRDPGNQPQHF.

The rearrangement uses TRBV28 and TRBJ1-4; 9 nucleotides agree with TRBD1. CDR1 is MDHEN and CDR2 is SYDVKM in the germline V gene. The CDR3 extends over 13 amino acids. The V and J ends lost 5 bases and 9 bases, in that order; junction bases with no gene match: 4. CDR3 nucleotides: TGTGCCAGCAGTCGCGGGACAGGGCAAAAACTGTTTTTT. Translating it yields CASSRGTGQKLFF.

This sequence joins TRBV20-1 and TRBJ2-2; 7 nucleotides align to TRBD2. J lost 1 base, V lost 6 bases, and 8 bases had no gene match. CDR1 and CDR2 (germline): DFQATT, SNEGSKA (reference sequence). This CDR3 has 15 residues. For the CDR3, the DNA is TGCAGTGCCCCCCCCGCGGGGGAGAACACCGGGGAGCTGTTTTTT. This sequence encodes CSAPPAGENTGELFF.

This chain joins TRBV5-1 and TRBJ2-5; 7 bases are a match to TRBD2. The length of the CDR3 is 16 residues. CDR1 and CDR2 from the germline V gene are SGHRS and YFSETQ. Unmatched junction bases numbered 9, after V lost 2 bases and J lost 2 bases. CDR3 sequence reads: CASSLGSWTSQETQYF. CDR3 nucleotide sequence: TGCGCCAGCAGCTTAGGGTCCTGGACTAGTCAAGAGACCCAGTACTTC.

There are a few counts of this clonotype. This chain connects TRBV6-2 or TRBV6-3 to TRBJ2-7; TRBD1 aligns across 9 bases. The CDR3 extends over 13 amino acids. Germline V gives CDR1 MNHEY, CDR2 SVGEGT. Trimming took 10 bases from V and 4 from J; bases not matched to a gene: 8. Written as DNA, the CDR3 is TGTGCCATCTCCCGGGACAGGGATTACGAGCAGTACTTC. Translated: CAISRDRDYEQYF.

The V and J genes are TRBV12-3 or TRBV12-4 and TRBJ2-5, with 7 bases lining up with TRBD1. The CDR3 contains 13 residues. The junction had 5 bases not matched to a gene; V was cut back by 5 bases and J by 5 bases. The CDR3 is CASSGDSSETQYF. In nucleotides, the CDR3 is TGTGCCAGCAGTGGGGACAGTTCGGAGACCCAGTACTTC.

CDR3 protein: CASSYAPGGGRSGANVLTF. DNA of the CDR3: TGTGCCAGCAGTTACGCTCCAGGGGGCGGAAGATCTGGGGCCAACGTCCTGACTTTC. This chain joins TRBV7-2 and TRBJ2-6, with 8 nucleotides matching TRBD1. The CDR3 spans 19 residues. The J segment lost 1 base and the V segment lost 6 bases, leaving 14 bases of the junction unmatched. Germline loops: CDR1 SGHTA, CDR2 FQGNSA.

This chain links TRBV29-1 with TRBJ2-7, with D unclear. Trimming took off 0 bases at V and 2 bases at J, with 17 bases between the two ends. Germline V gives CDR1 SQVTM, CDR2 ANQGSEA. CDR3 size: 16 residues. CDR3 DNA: TGCAGCGTTGAAGAAAGGCGGCAGGCCGCGACCTACGAGCAGTACTTC. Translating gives CSVEERRQAATYEQYF.

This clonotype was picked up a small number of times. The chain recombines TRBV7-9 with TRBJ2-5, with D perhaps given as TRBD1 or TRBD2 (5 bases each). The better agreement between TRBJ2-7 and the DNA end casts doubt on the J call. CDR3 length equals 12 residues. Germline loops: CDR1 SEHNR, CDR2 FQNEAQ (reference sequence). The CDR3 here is CASSRGEYEQYF. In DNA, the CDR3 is TGTGCCAGCAGTCGAGGGGAGTACGAGCAGTACTTC.

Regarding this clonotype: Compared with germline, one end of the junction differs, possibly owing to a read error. Here the CDR3 DNA reads TGTGCCAGCAGTTTAGGCGCAGGGCCCAATCAGCCCCAGCATTTT. It specifies CASSLGAGPNQPQHF. This chain links TRBV5-1 with TRBJ1-5, with TRBD1 as a possible D gene (5 bases). Germline assignment: CDR1 SGHRS and CDR2 YFSETQ. The CDR3 loop spans 15 amino acids. The full variable domain, with the rest looked up from reference TRBV5-1 and TRBJ1-5, is KAGVTQTPRYLIKTRGQQVTLSCSPISGHRSVSWYQQTPGQGLQFLFEYFSETQRNKGNFPGRFSGRQFSNSRSEMNVSTLELGDSALYLCASSLGAGPNQPQHFGDGTRLSIL.

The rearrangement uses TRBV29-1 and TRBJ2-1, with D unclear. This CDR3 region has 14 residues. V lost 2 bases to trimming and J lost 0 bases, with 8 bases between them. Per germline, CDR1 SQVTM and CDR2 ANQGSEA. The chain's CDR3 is CSVELQASYNEQFF. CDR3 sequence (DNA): TGCAGCGTTGAACTCCAGGCCTCCTACAATGAGCAGTTCTTC.